A single sample is the source of the 19 T cell receptor beta chains below, sequenced in a study of T cells in Graves' hyperthyroidism and ophthalmopathy. Template material for amplifying TCR beta CDR3 regions consisted of RNA transcripts. The TCR CDR3 was amplified in a first-round RT-PCR using the HTBI primer set. From the multiplex PCR reads, TCRdb called clonotypes with MiXCR, one entry per CDR3 protein. The repertoire has 350,000 to 400,000 distinct CDR3 sequences, about 18% of them found once; the top ten carry 3.7%. The sequencing sample was made of blood. The source is a woman aged 18-35 years with Graves' hyperthyroidism.

The rearrangement joins TRBV6-5 to TRBJ2-2; unclear D gene. The CDR3 has 13 residues. Germline V gives CDR1 MNHEY, CDR2 SVGAGI. V lost 2 bases, J lost 5 bases, and 6 bases lay in between. The CDR3 region is CASSYGPTGELFF. CDR3 bases: TGTGCCAGCAGTTACGGTCCGACCGGGGAGCTGTTTTTT.

This clonotype has ten or more counts. V and J are TRBV20-1 and TRBJ2-7, with 8 positions matching TRBD1. CDR3 length equals 16 residues. J lost 0 bases, V lost 0 bases, and 7 bases had no gene match. Germline V gene sequence: CDR1 DFQATT, CDR2 SNEGSKA (reference sequence). The CDR3 sequence is CSARDLRTGSSYEQYF. CDR3 nucleotides: TGCAGTGCTAGAGATTTGCGGACAGGGAGCTCCTACGAGCAGTACTTC.

This clonotype has a count of ten or more. Written as DNA, the CDR3 is TGTGCCAGCAGCCCCTCGCGTGGGAACACTGAAGCTTTCTTT. Amino acid sequence: CASSPSRGNTEAFF. The chain carries TRBV11-2 and TRBJ1-1; D is undetermined. V was cut by 5 bases and J by 1 base, with 11 bases left in between. Looked up from germline, CDR1 is SGHAT and CDR2 is FQNNGV. The CDR3 has 14 residues.

This clonotype occurred many times. The V gene is TRBV20-1, the J gene TRBJ1-1, with D possibly being TRBD1 (6 bases). V lost 1 base, J lost 1 base, and 10 bases lay in between. Germline loops: CDR1 DFQATT, CDR2 SNEGSKA (reference sequence). The CDR3 spans 14 residues. This CDR3 is CSARAGHPNTEAFF. The DNA of the CDR3 is TGCAGTGCTAGAGCGGGACACCCGAACACTGAAGCTTTCTTT.

V gene TRBV2 combines with J gene TRBJ1-1, with D uncertain. Germline loops: CDR1 SNHLY, CDR2 FYNNEI. This CDR3 contains 11 residues. V dropped 6 bases and J dropped 2 bases, with 4 bases sitting between them. DNA of the CDR3: TGTGCCAGCAGCACTAACACTGAAGCTTTCTTT. It yields the protein CASSTNTEAFF.

This clonotype was seen ten or more times. The chain uses TRBV20-1 and TRBJ2-5; 9 bases line up with TRBD2. The germline CDR1 and CDR2 sequences are DFQATT and SNEGSKA (reference sequence). V shed 6 bases, J shed 4 bases, and the junction held 6 bases outside the gene matches. The CDR3 totals 13 residues. CDR3 nucleotide sequence: TGCAGTGCCGCGGAAGCGGGGGGAGAGACCCAGTACTTC. It translates to CSAAEAGGETQYF.

This clonotype was detected ten times or more. The J gene is TRBJ1-1, the V gene TRBV5-1; 9 positions agree with TRBD1. The V gene end was trimmed by 5 bases and the J gene end by 6 bases; junction bases not matched to a gene: 11. The germline CDR1 and CDR2 sequences are SGHRS and YFSETQ. The CDR3 runs 15 residues. The CDR3 coding sequence is TGCGCCAGCAGATCCGGGACAGGGATGATAGCTGAAGCTTTCTTT. It codes for CASRSGTGMIAEAFF. Variable domain in full (rest from reference TRBV5-1 and TRBJ1-1): KAGVTQTPRYLIKTRGQQVTLSCSPISGHRSVSWYQQTPGQGLQFLFEYFSETQRNKGNFPGRFSGRQFSNSRSEMNVSTLELGDSALYLCASRSGTGMIAEAFFGQGTRLTVV.

In its sample, this clonotype was seen many times. V gene TRBV5-1 combines with J gene TRBJ1-3; D remains unclear. Germline CDR1 reads SGHRS; CDR2 reads YFSETQ. This CDR3 spans 12 amino acids. Trimming removed 0 bases from V and 5 bases from J, with 3 bases in between. The CDR3 region has the DNA TGCGCCAGCAGCTTGGATCGAAACACCATATATTTT. Protein sequence: CASSLDRNTIYF.

In this sample, this clonotype turned up many times. This chain links TRBV7-2 with TRBJ2-7; 10 bases are shared with TRBD2. V shed 1 base and J 5 bases; nucleotides not matched to a gene: 2. This CDR3 comprises 14 residues. Germline CDR1 is SGHTA and CDR2 is FQGNSA. DNA of the CDR3: TGTGCCAGCAGCTTAGTACTAGCGGGGAACGAGCAGTACTTC. Amino acid sequence: CASSLVLAGNEQYF.

This clonotype was recorded at least ten times. This sequence joins TRBV12-3 or TRBV12-4 and TRBJ1-1; no firm D call. Trimming shortened V by 3 bases and J by 5 bases, and 10 bases separated the two germline ends. The CDR3 spans 13 residues. The CDR3 sequence is CASSFLPHTEAFF. The CDR3 DNA reads as TGTGCCAGCAGTTTTCTCCCCCATACTGAAGCTTTCTTT.

This clonotype was observed at least ten times. The V gene is TRBV2, the J gene TRBJ1-1; the match to TRBD1 covers 7 bases. V was clipped by 0 bases and J by 0 bases; unmatched bases: 7. This CDR3 spans 17 amino acids. Germline lookup yields CDR1 SNHLY and CDR2 FYNNEI. The CDR3 DNA follows: TGTGCCAGCAGTGAAGCTGGACAGGATCCCATGAACACTGAAGCTTTCTTT. Translation gives CASSEAGQDPMNTEAFF.

The chain employs TRBV6-1 and TRBJ1-5; D is possibly TRBD1 (6 bases). The V end was cut by 2 bases, the J end by 6 bases, with 17 bases between. Germline V gives CDR1 MNHNS, CDR2 SASEGT. This CDR3 has 16 amino acids. CDR3 sequence (DNA): TGTGCCAGCAGTGAACTCGGGGGGCTCTACCTTCAGCCCCAGCATTTT. Encoded protein: CASSELGGLYLQPQHF.

In this sample, this clonotype turned up a few times. The chain has TRBV5-6 and TRBJ2-7; D is perhaps TRBD1 or TRBD2 (5 bases each). V gave up 4 bases and J gave up 2 bases, with 16 bases separating them. CDR3 size: 15 residues. From germline, CDR1 is SGHDT and CDR2 YYEEEE. The CDR3 nucleotides are TGTGCCAGCAGCCGCGCCGGGCAGGGAGCCTACGAGCAGTACTTC. Protein sequence: CASSRAGQGAYEQYF.

The rearrangement joins TRBV6-2 or TRBV6-3 to TRBJ2-2; possible D gene TRBD1, 7 bases. Trimming removed 11 bases at V and 6 bases at J, with 16 bases between. Germline V gene lookup returns CDR1 MNHEY and CDR2 SVGEGT. CDR3 length: 13 residues. The CDR3 coding sequence is TGTGCCCTGAGGAGGGGGCAGGCCGGGGAGCTGTTTTTT. It yields the protein CALRRGQAGELFF.

This clonotype occurred many times. This chain's CDR3 is CASSLGQGTAEAFF. CDR3 bases: TGCGCCAGCAGCTTGGGCCAGGGGACTGCTGAAGCTTTCTTT. The chain combines TRBV5-1 with TRBJ1-1; the D gene is possibly TRBD1 (6 bases). V was trimmed by 0 bases and J by 6 bases, leaving 12 bases between them. The CDR3 is 14 residues long. Germline V gives CDR1 SGHRS, CDR2 YFSETQ.

This clonotype was recorded at least ten times. The chain combines TRBV24-1 with TRBJ2-5; D may match TRBD1 or TRBD2 (5 bases each). Trimming stripped 10 bases from V and 4 bases from J, with 18 bases between. The CDR3 length is 14 residues. CDR1 and CDR2 (germline): KGHDR, SFDVKD. The CDR3, as DNA: TGTGCCACAGGGAGTTTCAGGGTTCCAGAGACCCAGTACTTC. This codes for CATGSFRVPETQYF.

This clonotype was observed a few times. The J gene is TRBJ1-5, the V gene TRBV6-1; TRBD1 aligns across 7 bases. V trimming: 7 bases; J trimming: 6 bases; junction bases outside the gene matches: 3. The CDR3 length is 12 residues. Per germline, CDR1 MNHNS and CDR2 SASEGT. CDR3 DNA: TGTGCCAGCAACCAGGGGGGTCAGCCCCAGCATTTT. Its protein is CASNQGGQPQHF.

This clonotype has a count of ten or more. The CDR3 DNA is TGTGCCAGCAGCCACACAGGGGATGGCTACACCTTC. Amino acids: CASSHTGDGYTF. V usage is TRBV7-9 and J usage is TRBJ1-2; the match to TRBD1 covers 7 bases. The trim removed 5 bases at V and 6 bases at J, leaving 3 bases unmatched. This CDR3 comprises 12 residues. The germline CDR1 and CDR2 sequences are SEHNR and FQNEAQ (reference sequence).

This clonotype was detected many times. This chain connects TRBV27 to TRBJ2-7; TRBD2 agrees at 11 bases. CDR3 length equals 15 residues. Looked up from germline, CDR1 is MNHEY and CDR2 is SMNVEV (reference sequence). V shed 5 bases, J shed 8 bases, and the junction held 11 bases outside the gene matches. The CDR3 here is CASSPRGLADLQQYF. The CDR3 DNA is TGTGCCAGCAGTCCTAGGGGACTAGCGGATTTGCAGCAGTACTTC.